A single sample is the source of the 22 T cell receptor beta chains below, sequenced in a study of identical twins. Each CDR3 protein gets one entry after TCRdb re-called the 5' RACE reads with MiXCR. The sample gives some 1,700,000 distinct CDR3 sequences, less than 35% of which show up once; approximately 0.25% is in the top ten. Sequencing used cord blood. All receptors derive from a newborn girl in good health.

This chain links TRBV7-2 with TRBJ2-1; 10 bases fit TRBD2. This CDR3 spans 19 amino acids. Germline V gives CDR1 SGHTA, CDR2 FQGNSA. Trimming removed 2 bases from V and 0 bases from J; junction bases left unmatched: 10. The CDR3 spells CASSLNPRLAGLSYNEQFF. The CDR3 DNA sequence: TGTGCCAGCAGCTTAAATCCCAGACTAGCGGGCCTCTCCTACAATGAGCAGTTCTTC.

This clonotype appeared a few times. CDR3 bases: TGTGCCAGCAGCTTAAGGGGACTAGACCAAGAGACCCAGTACTTC. Protein product: CASSLRGLDQETQYF. This chain joins TRBV7-9 and TRBJ2-5, with TRBD2 matching over 8 bases. The V gene end was trimmed by 2 bases and the J gene end by 0 bases; junction bases not matched to a gene: 2. CDR1 is SEHNR and CDR2 is FQNEAQ in the germline V gene (reference sequence). CDR3 length equals 15 residues.

There are a few counts of this clonotype. The genes are TRBV5-1 and TRBJ2-6; D unclear. V was clipped by 2 bases and J by 2 bases, with 8 bases between them. From germline, CDR1 is SGHRS and CDR2 YFSETQ. This CDR3 comprises 15 residues. The CDR3 spells CASSLDIPGANVLTF. CDR3 bases: TGCGCCAGCAGCTTAGACATACCTGGGGCCAACGTCCTGACTTTC.

This clonotype was observed many times. The chain carries TRBV2 and TRBJ2-1; D remains ambiguous. Germline lookup yields CDR1 SNHLY and CDR2 FYNNEI. V was pared by 7 bases and J by 6 bases, with 7 bases between. CDR3 length equals 11 residues. The CDR3 is CASNIGNEQFF. The CDR3 coding sequence is TGTGCCAGCAATATAGGCAATGAGCAGTTCTTC. The complete variable domain, with remaining parts taken from reference TRBV2 and TRBJ2-1, reads EPEVTQTPSHQVTQMGQEVILRCVPISNHLYFYWYRQILGQKVEFLVSFYNNEISEKSEIFDDQFSVERPDGSNFTLKIRSTKLEDSAMYFCASNIGNEQFFGPGTRLTVL.

The genes are TRBV29-1 and TRBJ2-3; D may be TRBD2 (6 bases). Trimming took off 2 bases at V and 2 bases at J, with 11 bases between the two ends. The CDR3 is made up of 14 amino acids. Germline loops: CDR1 SQVTM, CDR2 ANQGSEA. The CDR3 coding sequence is TGCAGCGTTGAAACGACTAGTCCCACAGATACGCAGTATTTT. Amino acid sequence: CSVETTSPTDTQYF.

The chain employs TRBV20-1 and TRBJ1-6; a possible D gene is TRBD1 (6 bases). The length of the CDR3 is 13 residues. The germline V and J ends were trimmed by 5 bases and 10 bases, with 15 bases remaining between them. Per the germline V gene, CDR1 is DFQATT and CDR2 is SNEGSKA (reference sequence). The CDR3 DNA reads TGCAGTGCTCCCGAGGGGGGCAAATCACCCCTCCACTTT. Translated: CSAPEGGKSPLHF.

As for this clonotype: Relative to the germline gene, one junction end is altered; a read error may explain this. The rearrangement links TRBV20-1 to TRBJ2-7, with D unclear. The CDR3 is 12 residues long. Germline V CDR1 and CDR2: DFQATT, SNEGSKA (reference sequence). The CDR3 DNA is TGTAGTGCTAGAGTCAGCCACAATGAGCAGTACTTC. It encodes CSARVSHNEQYF.

In this sample, this clonotype turned up a few times. The rearrangement uses TRBV20-1 and TRBJ1-1; tentative D call: TRBD1 (6 bases). The CDR3 is made up of 14 amino acids. In germline, CDR1 is DFQATT, CDR2 SNEGSKA (reference sequence). V lost 1 base, J lost 0 bases, and 9 bases lay in between. DNA of the CDR3: TGCAGTGCTAGAGGAGGGGGGATGAACACTGAAGCTTTCTTT. Amino acids: CSARGGGMNTEAFF.

This clonotype showed up just a few times. This chain's CDR3 is CASSLSTGVNEQFF. The CDR3 coding sequence is TGTGCCAGCAGTTTATCGACAGGGGTCAATGAGCAGTTCTTC. The chain carries TRBV27 and TRBJ2-1; 8 nucleotides match TRBD1. V lost 0 bases and J lost 6; bases outside the gene matches: 1. Looked up from germline, CDR1 is MNHEY and CDR2 is SMNVEV (reference sequence). The CDR3 spans 14 residues.

The sample holds many counts of this clonotype. The rearrangement joins TRBV5-1 to TRBJ2-3, with D unresolved. This CDR3 comprises 14 residues. V shed 0 bases and J shed 0 bases, with 5 bases lying between them. Germline V gives CDR1 SGHRS, CDR2 YFSETQ. DNA of the CDR3: TGCGCCAGCAGCTTGGTCTGGAGCACAGATACGCAGTATTTT. Translating gives CASSLVWSTDTQYF. The full variable domain, with the rest looked up from reference TRBV5-1 and TRBJ2-3, is KAGVTQTPRYLIKTRGQQVTLSCSPISGHRSVSWYQQTPGQGLQFLFEYFSETQRNKGNFPGRFSGRQFSNSRSEMNVSTLELGDSALYLCASSLVWSTDTQYFGPGTRLTVL.

The J gene is TRBJ2-4, the V gene TRBV28; 12 bases match TRBD1. The ends lost 4 bases at V and 8 bases at J; junction bases unmatched: 9. Germline V lookup: CDR1 MDHEN, CDR2 SYDVKM. This CDR3 contains 16 residues. CDR3 DNA sequence: TGTGCCAGCAGTTCCTTAGGGACAGGGGGCAGGGACATTCAGTACTTC. It is translated as CASSSLGTGGRDIQYF.

The chain uses TRBV3-1 and TRBJ2-3; D is uncertain. The germline V gene encodes CDR1 LGHDT and CDR2 YNNKEL (reference sequence). The CDR3 consists of 15 residues. The V end was cut by 1 base, the J end by 2 bases, with 10 bases between. The CDR3 here is CASSQALPPTDTQYF. CDR3 DNA sequence: TGTGCCAGCAGCCAAGCACTCCCCCCCACAGATACGCAGTATTTT.

The rearrangement uses TRBV10-3 and TRBJ1-2; 7 bases align to TRBD1. Germline CDR1 ENHRY, CDR2 SYGVKD. V was pared by 0 bases and J by 7 bases, with 2 bases of the junction left unmatched. The CDR3 has 13 residues. The CDR3 DNA reads as TGTGCCATCAGTGAGTCGAGGACAGGTGGCTACACCTTC. It is translated as CAISESRTGGYTF.

V usage is TRBV15 and J usage is TRBJ1-1; D possibly corresponds to TRBD1 (5 bases). Deletions cut 0 bases from V and 3 bases from J, with 11 bases between. CDR1 and CDR2 (germline): LNHNV, YYDKDF (reference sequence). The CDR3 loop spans 15 amino acids. The CDR3 DNA reads as TGTGCCACCAGCAGAGATAGGGGCCCGGACACTGAAGCTTTCTTT. It specifies CATSRDRGPDTEAFF.

This clonotype has at least ten counts. The V and J genes are TRBV6-6 and TRBJ2-3; D remains ambiguous. Trimming cost V 3 bases and J 0 bases, with 13 bases left between them. CDR1 MNHNY and CDR2 SVGAGI come from the germline V gene (reference sequence). The CDR3 is 16 amino acids. CDR3 sequence reads: CASSYGLSQSTDTQYF. CDR3 DNA: TGTGCCAGCAGTTATGGTCTCTCCCAAAGCACAGATACGCAGTATTTT.

This clonotype is a singleton in its sample. Here the CDR3 reads CASSPGALGEQYF. CDR3 sequence (DNA): TGTGCCAGCTCACCAGGAGCTTTAGGCGAGCAGTACTTC. V is TRBV18 and J is TRBJ2-4; no definite D call. The closer fit of TRBJ2-7 to the DNA end suggests the J call may be wrong. This CDR3 comprises 13 residues. Germline CDR1 reads KGHSH; CDR2 reads LQKENI.

This clonotype showed up just a few times. This chain connects TRBV10-3 to TRBJ1-6, with 7 bases identical to TRBD1. Trimming cost V 10 bases and J 7 bases; bases outside gene matches: 10. Germline CDR1 reads ENHRY; CDR2 reads SYGVKD. This CDR3 region has 14 residues. CDR3 coding DNA: TGTGCCACCCGGACAGGCCAAGGGAATTCACCCCTCCACTTT. Its protein is CATRTGQGNSPLHF.

The chain is built from TRBV3-1 and TRBJ2-1, with 9 bases aligning to TRBD2. The length of the CDR3 is 15 residues. Germline trimming cut 4 bases from V and 7 bases from J; bases unmatched to any gene: 8. CDR1 is LGHDT, CDR2 YNNKEL, per germline (reference sequence). The CDR3 coding sequence is TGTGCCAGCAGCCCTGCGGGGGGGCCGGGGAATGAGCAGTTCTTC. Residues: CASSPAGGPGNEQFF.

The table lists this clonotype with a few counts. The chain has TRBV4-1 and TRBJ2-1, with TRBD2 matching over 13 bases. This CDR3 is built from 16 residues. Germline V gene sequence: CDR1 MGHRA, CDR2 YSYEKL. The trim removed 0 bases at V and 7 bases at J, leaving 3 bases unmatched. CDR3 residues: CASSQELAGGPNEQFF. CDR3 sequence (DNA): TGCGCCAGCAGCCAAGAACTAGCGGGGGGGCCAAATGAGCAGTTCTTC.

The V call is TRBV7-2, the J call TRBJ2-3; 13 bases align to TRBD2. This CDR3 contains 14 residues. J lost 2 bases, V lost 8 bases, and 1 base had no gene match. Germline assignment: CDR1 SGHTA and CDR2 FQGNSA. The CDR3 spells CASGTSGTTDTQYF. CDR3 coding DNA: TGTGCCAGCGGGACTAGCGGGACCACAGATACGCAGTATTTT.

The rearrangement links TRBV5-1 to TRBJ1-6; D is ambiguous. The CDR3 sequence is 14 residues long. Trimming cost V 2 bases and J 4 bases, with 7 bases left between them. The germline gives CDR1 SGHRS, CDR2 YFSETQ. The CDR3 sequence: CASSFTQYNSPLHF. The DNA of the CDR3 is TGCGCCAGCAGCTTTACGCAATATAATTCACCCCTCCACTTT. Combining the CDR3 with reference TRBV5-1 and TRBJ1-6 gives the whole variable domain KAGVTQTPRYLIKTRGQQVTLSCSPISGHRSVSWYQQTPGQGLQFLFEYFSETQRNKGNFPGRFSGRQFSNSRSEMNVSTLELGDSALYLCASSFTQYNSPLHFGNGTRLTVT.

The chain links TRBV15 to TRBJ2-7; D possibly corresponds to TRBD1 (5 bases). Judging by the DNA end, TRBJ2-5 fits better; the J call may be wrong. Germline V gene sequence: CDR1 LNHNV, CDR2 YYDKDF (reference sequence). The CDR3 sequence is 13 residues long. CDR3 in DNA: TGTGCCACCAGCAGAGGGGCAGGGGAGACCCAGTACTTC. Encoded protein: CATSRGAGETQYF.